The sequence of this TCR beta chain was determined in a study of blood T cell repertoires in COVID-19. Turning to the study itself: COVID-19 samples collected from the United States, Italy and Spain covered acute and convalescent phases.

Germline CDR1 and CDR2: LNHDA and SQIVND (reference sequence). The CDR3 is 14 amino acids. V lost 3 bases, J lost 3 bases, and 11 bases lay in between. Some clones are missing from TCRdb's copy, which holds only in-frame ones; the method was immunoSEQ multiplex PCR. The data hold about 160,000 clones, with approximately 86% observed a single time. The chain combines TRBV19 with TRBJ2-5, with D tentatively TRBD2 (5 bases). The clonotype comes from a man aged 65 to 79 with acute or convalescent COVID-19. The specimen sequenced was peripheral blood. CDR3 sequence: CASSMFSREETQYF. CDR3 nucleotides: TGTGCCAGTAGTATGTTTTCGCGGGAAGAGACCCAGTACTTC.